This entry features one TCR beta chain sequence. The target antigen is unknown. The germline V gene encodes CDR1 LGHDT and CDR2 YNNKEL (reference sequence). This CDR3 comprises 12 residues. The ends were cut back, 2 bases at V and 16 bases at J, with 15 bases in the middle. This specimen comes from a study of CD8 T cells in Susac syndrome. General study results and limits: As the study acknowledged, the number of individuals in its TCR sequencing and HLA analysis was relatively small.

With random hexamers, reverse transcription was performed on about 0.45 to 1 ug of RNA. Multiplex immunoSEQ PCR targeted 54 Vbeta and 13 Jbeta TCR beta segments. TCRdb used MiXCR to reprocess the immunoSEQ multiplex PCR reads, holding one entry per CDR3 protein. The sample includes fewer than 350,000 distinct CDR3 sequences, around 92% seen only once; the top ten take 0.065%. The chain carries TRBV3-1 and TRBJ2-1, with D maybe TRBD2 (5 bases). This sequence was found in a human donor with multiple sclerosis. Sample: CD4+ T cells from PBMCs. The CDR3 protein is CASSQSGPQTFF. In DNA form, the CDR3 reads TGTGCCAGCAGCCAAAGCGGACCCCAGACTTTCTTC.